This TCR beta chain was retrieved from a study of PD-L1 blockade in urothelial cancer. About the research overall: Chemotherapy regimens numbering 0 to 3 had been given to patients. Blood underwent analysis 3 weeks (second dose) and 6 weeks after treatment began.

Assay used: immunoSEQ multiplex PCR; TCRdb lists only in-frame clones, some missing. The table shows tens of thousands of clones, with roughly 89% occurring only once. Time point denoted: pretreatment peripheral blood. The V and J ends lost 2 bases and 2 bases respectively, with 9 bases between them. The CDR3 consists of 15 residues. The V gene's germline CDR1 is LGHNA and CDR2 YSLEER. The sequence was obtained from a woman aged 70 to 79 with urothelial cancer. This chain joins TRBV4-3 and TRBJ1-4; D remains unclear. The starting material was PBMCs, obtained around atezolizumab (anti-PD-L1) treatment. CDR3 nucleotides: TGCGCCAGCAGCCAAAACTTCGTTACTAATGAAAAACTGTTTTTT. Protein product: CASSQNFVTNEKLFF.